This T cell receptor beta chain is from a study of vaccination effects on CD4 cells after COVID-19. Method: immunoSEQ multiplex PCR; TCRdb's copy keeps in-frame clones and lacks some. Found here are about 59,000 clones, roughly 78% of them singletons; the top ten hold roughly 2%. About this clone: Antigen specificity is unknown.

The CDR3 runs to 17 residues. CDR1 and CDR2 from the germline V gene are SGHNT and YENEEA. V shed 5 bases, J shed 4 bases, and the junction held 14 bases outside the gene matches. Sequencing followed a ViraFEST assay step that expanded antigen-specific CD4+ T cells with viral peptide pools. Culture proceeded for approximately nine days, and CD4+ T cells were then isolated. Vaccine administered to participants consisted of two doses of either BNT162b2 or mRNA-1273. The researchers cultured around 2 million PBMC per well with around 9.2 IU/ml IL-2 and around 9.5 ug/ml peptides. The receptor comes from a human donor who received a COVID-19 vaccine. The specimen was CD4+ T cells from PBMCs cultured with HCoV-OC43 spike peptides, collected after COVID-19 vaccination. Subset indicated: HCoV-OC43 spike overlapping peptide pool stimulation. The chain combines TRBV11-3 with TRBJ2-5, with 9 bases aligning to TRBD2. CDR3 amino acids: CASSPGTSPLVGETQYF. CDR3 bases: TGTGCCAGCAGCCCTGGGACTAGCCCCCTAGTAGGAGAGACCCAGTACTTC.